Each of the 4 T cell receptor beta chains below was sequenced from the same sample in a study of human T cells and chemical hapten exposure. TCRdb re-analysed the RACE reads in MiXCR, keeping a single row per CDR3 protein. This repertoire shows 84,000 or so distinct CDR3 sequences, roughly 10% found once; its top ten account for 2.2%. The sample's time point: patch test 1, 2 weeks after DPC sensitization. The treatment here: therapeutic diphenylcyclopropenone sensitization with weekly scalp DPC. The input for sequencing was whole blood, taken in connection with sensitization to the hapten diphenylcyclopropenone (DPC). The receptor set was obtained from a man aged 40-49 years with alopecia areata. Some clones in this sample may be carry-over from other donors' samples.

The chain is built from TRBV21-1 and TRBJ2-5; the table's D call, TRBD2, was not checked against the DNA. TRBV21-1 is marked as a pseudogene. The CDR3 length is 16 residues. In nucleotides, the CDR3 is TGTGCCAGCAGCCATCGCAGACTAGCGCCCCAAGAGACCCAGTACTTC. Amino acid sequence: CASSHRRLAPQETQYF.

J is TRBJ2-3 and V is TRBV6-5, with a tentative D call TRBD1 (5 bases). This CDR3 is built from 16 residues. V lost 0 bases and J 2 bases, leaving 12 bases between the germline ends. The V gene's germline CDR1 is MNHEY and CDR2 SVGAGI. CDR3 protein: CASSYSGASYTDTQYF. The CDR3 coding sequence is TGTGCCAGCAGTTACTCAGGGGCTTCATACACAGATACGCAGTATTTT.

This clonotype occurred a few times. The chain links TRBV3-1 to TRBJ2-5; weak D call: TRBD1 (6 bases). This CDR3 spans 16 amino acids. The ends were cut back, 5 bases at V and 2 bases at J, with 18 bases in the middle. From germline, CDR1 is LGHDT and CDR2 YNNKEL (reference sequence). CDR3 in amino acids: CASSNTGTAWQETQYF. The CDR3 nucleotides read TGTGCCAGCAGCAATACAGGGACCGCCTGGCAAGAGACCCAGTACTTC.

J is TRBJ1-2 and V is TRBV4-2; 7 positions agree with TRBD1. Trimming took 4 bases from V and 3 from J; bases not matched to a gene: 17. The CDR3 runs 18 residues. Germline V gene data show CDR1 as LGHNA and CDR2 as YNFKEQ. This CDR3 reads CASSPPPFDRARDYGYTF. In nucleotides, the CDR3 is TGTGCCAGCAGCCCACCCCCCTTCGACAGGGCGAGGGACTATGGCTACACCTTC.